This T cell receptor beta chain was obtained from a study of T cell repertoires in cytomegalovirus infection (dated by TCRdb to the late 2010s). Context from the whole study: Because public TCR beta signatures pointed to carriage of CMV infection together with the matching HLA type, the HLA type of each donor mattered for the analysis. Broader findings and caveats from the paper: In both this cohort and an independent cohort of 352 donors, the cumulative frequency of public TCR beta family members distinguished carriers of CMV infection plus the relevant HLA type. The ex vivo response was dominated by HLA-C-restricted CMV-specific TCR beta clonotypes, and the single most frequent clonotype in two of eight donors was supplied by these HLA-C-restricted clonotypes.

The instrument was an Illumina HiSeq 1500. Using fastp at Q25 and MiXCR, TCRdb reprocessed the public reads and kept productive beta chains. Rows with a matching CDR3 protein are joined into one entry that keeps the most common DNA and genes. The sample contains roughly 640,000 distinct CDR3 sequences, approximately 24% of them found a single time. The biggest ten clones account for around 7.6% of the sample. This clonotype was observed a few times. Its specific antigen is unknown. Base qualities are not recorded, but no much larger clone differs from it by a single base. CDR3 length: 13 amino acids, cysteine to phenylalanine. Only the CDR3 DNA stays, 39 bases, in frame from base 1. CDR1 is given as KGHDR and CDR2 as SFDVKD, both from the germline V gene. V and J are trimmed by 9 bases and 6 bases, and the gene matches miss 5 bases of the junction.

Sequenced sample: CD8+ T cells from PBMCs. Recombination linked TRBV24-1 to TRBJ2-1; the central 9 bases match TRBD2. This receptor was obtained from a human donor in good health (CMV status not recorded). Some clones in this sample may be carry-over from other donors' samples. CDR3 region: CATGLAGTNEQFF. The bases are TGTGCCACCGGTCTAGCGGGGACCAATGAGCAGTTCTTC.